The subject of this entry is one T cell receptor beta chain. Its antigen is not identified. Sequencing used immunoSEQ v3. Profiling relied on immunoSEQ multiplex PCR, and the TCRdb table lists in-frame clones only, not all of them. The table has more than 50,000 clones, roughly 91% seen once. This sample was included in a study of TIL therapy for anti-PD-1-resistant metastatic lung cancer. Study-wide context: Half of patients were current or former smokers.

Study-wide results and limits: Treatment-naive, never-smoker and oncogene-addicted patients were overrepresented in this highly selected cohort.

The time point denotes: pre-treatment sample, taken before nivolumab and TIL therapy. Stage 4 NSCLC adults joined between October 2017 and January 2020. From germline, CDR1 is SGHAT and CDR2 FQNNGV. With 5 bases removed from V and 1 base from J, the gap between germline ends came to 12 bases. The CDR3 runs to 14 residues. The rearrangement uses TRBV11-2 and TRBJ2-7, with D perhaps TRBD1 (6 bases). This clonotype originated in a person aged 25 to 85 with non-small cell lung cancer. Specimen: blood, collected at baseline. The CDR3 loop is CASSQPDSSYEQYF. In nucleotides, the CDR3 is TGTGCCAGCAGCCAACCGGACAGTTCCTACGAGCAGTACTTC.